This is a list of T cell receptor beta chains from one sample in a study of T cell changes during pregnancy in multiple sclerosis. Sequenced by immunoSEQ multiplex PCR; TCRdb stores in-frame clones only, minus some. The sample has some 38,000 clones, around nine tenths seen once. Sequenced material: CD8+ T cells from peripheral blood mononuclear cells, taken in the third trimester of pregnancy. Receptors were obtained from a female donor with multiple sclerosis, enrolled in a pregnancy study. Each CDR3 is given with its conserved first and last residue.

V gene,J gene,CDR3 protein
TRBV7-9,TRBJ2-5,CASSRGGLKETQYF
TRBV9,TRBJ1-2,CASSAQGNYGYTF
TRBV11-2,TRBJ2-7,CASSLGTSGAYEQYF
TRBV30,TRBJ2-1,CAWSVDPSAFNEQFF
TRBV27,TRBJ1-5,CASSLVTGNGQPQHF
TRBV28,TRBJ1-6,CASSTLQGGDNSPLHF
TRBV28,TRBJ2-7,CASSLVGAAYEQYF
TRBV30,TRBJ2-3,CACATGGAADTQYF
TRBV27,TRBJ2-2,CASSLLRRTGELFF
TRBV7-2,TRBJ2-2,CASSLYPRHQEQNTGELFF
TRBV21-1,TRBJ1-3,CASRQGNSGNTIYF
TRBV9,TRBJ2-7,CASSVGAGRTYEQYF
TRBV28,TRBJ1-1,CASSTGPTEAFF
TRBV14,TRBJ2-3,CASSQPYRADTQYF
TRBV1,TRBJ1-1,CTSTRLRMNTEAFF
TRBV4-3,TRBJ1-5,CASSYDRGSNQPQHF
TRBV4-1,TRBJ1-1,CASSQDSGTGLTEAFF
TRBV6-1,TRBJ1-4,CASSARETTNEKLFF
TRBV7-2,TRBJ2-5,CASSSRGVGKETQYF
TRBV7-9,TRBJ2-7,CASSAGGEQYF
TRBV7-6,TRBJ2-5,CASSFYRETQYF
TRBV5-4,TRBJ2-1,CASSTAGTGSRLEQFF
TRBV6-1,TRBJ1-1,CAISEGTGDSEAFF
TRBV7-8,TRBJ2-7,CASSLVRTGITGSQYF
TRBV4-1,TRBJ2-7,CASSHYSGGYSEQYF
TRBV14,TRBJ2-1,CASSQVSAAGGEQFF
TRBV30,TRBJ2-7,CAWSVLPRDRQYF
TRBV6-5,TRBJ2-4,CASSQGQAKNIQYF
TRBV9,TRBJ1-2,CASSNRDRGRGFQEKHGYTF
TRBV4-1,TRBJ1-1,CASSQRTLGTEAFF